This T cell receptor beta chain was captured by sequencing in a study of graft-versus-host responses after intestinal transplantation. Broader study findings: Circulating GvH clones peaking coincided with falling HvG clones soon after transplant.

Using immunoSEQ multiplex PCR, the repertoire was profiled, and TCRdb retains in-frame clones only, with some absent. Of fewer than 120,000 clones in the sample, approximately 92% were seen once. The germline gives CDR1 MNHEY, CDR2 SVGAGI. This CDR3 contains 15 residues. Deletions cut 5 bases from V and 5 bases from J, with 19 bases between. As concerns this clone: The antigen remains undetermined.

This TCR came from a human donor who received an intestinal transplant. The chain joins TRBV6-5 to TRBJ2-7, with a weak D call TRBD1 (5 bases). Here the sequenced sample was unstimulated CD8+ T cells sorted from spleen or lymph node cells, taken before intestinal transplant. CDR3 amino acids: CASSLWVGEAHEQYF. Here the CDR3 DNA reads TGTGCCAGCAGTCTATGGGTAGGGGAAGCGCACGAGCAGTACTTC.